Presented here are 21 T cell receptor beta chains from one specimen sequenced in a study of blood T cell repertoires in COVID-19. Libraries were prepared by immunoSEQ multiplex PCR; TCRdb keeps only in-frame clonotypes and omits some of them. The table shows roughly 120,000 clones, with roughly 82% occurring only once. Sequencing input: peripheral blood. The receptors come from a human donor in a cohort sampled during active COVID-19.

V and J are TRBV30 and TRBJ1-4; TRBD1 aligns across 10 bases. The CDR3 length is 15 residues. Trimming at V came to 2 bases and at J to 7 bases, leaving 7 bases not matched to a gene. The V gene's germline CDR1 is GTSNPN and CDR2 SVGIG (reference sequence). The CDR3 DNA is TGTGCCTGGAGTCAACCGGGACAGGGGATTGAAAAACTGTTTTTT. It encodes CAWSQPGQGIEKLFF. Complete variable domain (other parts from reference TRBV30 and TRBJ1-4): SQTIHQWPATLVQPVGSPLSLECTVEGTSNPNLYWYRQAAGRGLQLLFYSVGIGQISSEVPQNLSASRPQDRQFILSSKKLLLSDSGFYLCAWSQPGQGIEKLFFGSGTQLSVL.

The V gene is TRBV9, the J gene TRBJ2-1; TRBD2 aligns across 10 bases. J gave up 9 bases and V 1 base, and 10 bases lay outside the gene matches. There are 16 residues in the CDR3. CDR1 and CDR2 (germline): SGDLS, YYNGEE. The CDR3 reads CASSVLAGGPPGEQFF. CDR3 DNA sequence: TGTGCCAGCAGCGTATTAGCGGGAGGACCCCCCGGTGAGCAGTTCTTC.

The rearrangement links TRBV12-5 to TRBJ2-7, with 8 bases aligning to TRBD2. V gave up 0 bases and J gave up 7 bases; unmatched junction bases: 5. CDR1 is LGHNT, CDR2 FRNRAP, per germline. The CDR3 contains 14 residues. In DNA, the CDR3 is TGTGCTAGTGGTTTGGTAGCGGGAGTAGGGGAGCAGTACTTC. Amino acids: CASGLVAGVGEQYF.

This chain connects TRBV18 to TRBJ2-5, with a weak D call TRBD1 (6 bases). CDR3 length equals 14 residues. Trimming took 1 base from V and 4 from J, leaving 10 bases between them. Germline V gene data show CDR1 as KGHSH and CDR2 as LQKENI. The CDR3 coding sequence is TGTGCCAGCTCACCACAGTTCAGGGGAGAGACCCAGTACTTC. Protein: CASSPQFRGETQYF. Drawing the rest from reference TRBV18 and TRBJ2-5, the complete variable domain is NAGVMQNPRHLVRRRGQEARLRCSPMKGHSHVYWYRQLPEEGLKFMVYLQKENIIDESGMPKERFSAEFPKEGPSILRIQQVVRGDSAAYFCASSPQFRGETQYFGPGTRLLVL.

The CDR3 coding sequence is TGTGCCACCAGCAGAGATCGGGGGAGCACAGATACGCAGTATTTT. The encoded protein is CATSRDRGSTDTQYF. This sequence joins TRBV15 and TRBJ2-3, with a possible D match to TRBD2 (6 bases). CDR3 length: 15 residues. V was pared by 0 bases and J by 0 bases, with 7 bases between. Germline assignment: CDR1 LNHNV and CDR2 YYDKDF (reference sequence).

V usage is TRBV18 and J usage is TRBJ2-5; a weak D match, TRBD1 (5 bases). The CDR3 runs to 15 residues. Germline V gene sequence: CDR1 KGHSH, CDR2 LQKENI. V lost 6 bases, J lost 2 bases, and 16 bases lay in between. The CDR3 bases are TGTGCCAGCTCCCGTCGACAGCAGACTCAAGAGACCCAGTACTTC. Translation gives CASSRRQQTQETQYF. The full variable domain, completed using reference TRBV18 and TRBJ2-5, is NAGVMQNPRHLVRRRGQEARLRCSPMKGHSHVYWYRQLPEEGLKFMVYLQKENIIDESGMPKERFSAEFPKEGPSILRIQQVVRGDSAAYFCASSRRQQTQETQYFGPGTRLLVL.

This chain links TRBV7-3 with TRBJ2-6; no reliable D call. The CDR3 loop spans 17 amino acids. Trimming left V 3 bases short and J 4 bases short, with 16 bases between. Germline CDR1 SGHTA, CDR2 FQGTGA. CDR3: CASSLAGGLWGANVLTF. In DNA form, the CDR3 reads TGTGCCAGCAGCTTGGCAGGTGGGCTCTGGGGGGCCAACGTCCTGACTTTC. The variable domain in full, completed from reference TRBV7-3 and TRBJ2-6, reads GAGVSQTPSNKVTEKGKYVELRCDPISGHTALYWYRQSLGQGPEFLIYFQGTGAADDSGLPNDRFFAVRPEGSVSTLKIQRTERGDSAVYLCASSLAGGLWGANVLTFGAGSRLTVL.

The V and J genes are TRBV19 and TRBJ1-2; D may be TRBD1 (6 bases). CDR1 and CDR2 (germline): LNHDA, SQIVND (reference sequence). This CDR3 has 14 residues. The V end lost 10 bases, the J end lost 3 bases, and 18 bases lay between the germline ends. CDR3 sequence reads: CATTPGGGYYGYTF. CDR3 nucleotide sequence: TGTGCCACCACCCCGGGAGGGGGTTACTATGGCTACACCTTC.

This clone was seen more than once but under ten times. The genes are TRBV6-1 and TRBJ2-3; perhaps TRBD2 as D (5 bases). The CDR3 runs 17 residues. V lost 2 bases, J lost 4 bases, and 19 bases lay in between. Germline CDR1 MNHNS, CDR2 SASEGT. The CDR3 region has the DNA TGTGCCAGCAGTGAAATTTTTGGGAGTAAGGCCCCAGATACGCAGTATTTT. Encoded protein: CASSEIFGSKAPDTQYF.

This clone was recorded once. The chain couples TRBV3-1 (or the pseudogene TRBV3-2) to TRBJ1-3, with a possible D match to TRBD1 (6 bases). The germline V gene encodes CDR1 LGHDT and CDR2 YNNKEL (reference sequence). The CDR3 has 14 residues. V shed 2 bases and J shed 4 bases, with 9 bases lying between them. The chain's CDR3 is CASSQPGQGNTIYF. The CDR3 coding sequence is TGTGCCAGCAGCCAACCGGGACAAGGAAACACCATATATTTT.

About this clone: Since a much larger clone is just one base distant, this may be a read error. The V and J genes are TRBV3-1 (or the pseudogene TRBV3-2) and TRBJ1-3; unclear D gene. Per the germline V gene, CDR1 is LGHDT and CDR2 is YNNKEL (reference sequence). There are 12 residues in the CDR3. V lost 5 bases and J lost 4, with 6 bases in between. The DNA of the CDR3 is TGTGCCAGCAGCTCACAGGGAAACACCATATATTTT. Protein: CASSSQGNTIYF.

This clone has just one count. The J gene is TRBJ1-5, the V gene TRBV7-2, with 11 bases fitting TRBD1. This CDR3 is 16 amino acids long. The germline CDR1 and CDR2 sequences are SGHTA and FQGNSA. V lost 3 bases to trimming and J lost 6 bases; unmatched junction nucleotides: 7. In DNA form, the CDR3 reads TGTGCCAGCAGCTTGAGCGGGACAGGGGGGAGTCAGCCCCAGCATTTT. Its translation is CASSLSGTGGSQPQHF.

This clone is classed as medium-sized. This chain connects TRBV6-5 to TRBJ2-2; 7 bases agree with TRBD1. The CDR3 covers 16 residues. Looked up from germline, CDR1 is MNHEY and CDR2 is SVGAGI. The V segment lost 1 base and the J segment 3 bases; nucleotides outside the gene matches: 5. The CDR3 DNA sequence: TGTGCCAGCAGTTACTTGACAGGGATTTACACCGGGGAGCTGTTTTTT. Protein product: CASSYLTGIYTGELFF.

The chain joins TRBV24-1 to TRBJ2-3; D ambiguous. This CDR3 contains 14 residues. V was clipped by 9 bases and J by 0 bases, with 12 bases between them. Germline V gives CDR1 KGHDR, CDR2 SFDVKD. CDR3 residues: CATGAAGSTDTQYF. For the CDR3, the DNA is TGTGCCACCGGCGCGGCCGGGAGCACAGATACGCAGTATTTT.

CDR3 nucleotides: TGTGCCAGCAGCTTGAGGGAGGGCCCTTATGGCTACACCTTC. Its translation: CASSLREGPYGYTF. The chain couples TRBV5-4 to TRBJ1-2; D is undetermined. The germline V gene encodes CDR1 SGHNT and CDR2 YYREEE (reference sequence). V lost 1 base and J lost 5, with 12 bases in between. The CDR3 covers 14 residues.

The chain combines TRBV7-2 with TRBJ2-3; 7 bases fit TRBD2. CDR1 and CDR2 (germline): SGHTA, FQGNSA. The CDR3 is 15 amino acids. V dropped 5 bases and J dropped 0; count of bases not matched to a gene: 5. The CDR3 protein is CASSISGSSTDTQYF. The CDR3 DNA reads TGTGCCAGCAGCATTAGCGGGTCTAGCACAGATACGCAGTATTTT.

J is TRBJ1-4 and V is TRBV6-5; D possibly corresponds to TRBD1 (5 bases). Germline V gives CDR1 MNHEY, CDR2 SVGAGI. The CDR3 has 14 amino acids. Trimming took 4 bases from V and 2 from J, leaving 8 bases between them. CDR3 DNA: TGTGCCAGCAGTTTGACAGTGACTAATGAAAAACTGTTTTTT. Residues: CASSLTVTNEKLFF.

The chain employs TRBV6-5 and TRBJ2-1; 9 nucleotides line up with TRBD2. Germline V gene lookup returns CDR1 MNHEY and CDR2 SVGAGI. The V gene end was trimmed by 6 bases and the J gene end by 5 bases; junction bases not matched to a gene: 2. The length of the CDR3 is 13 residues. The CDR3 spells CASRRLADNEQFF. As DNA, the CDR3 is TGTGCCAGCAGGAGACTAGCGGACAATGAGCAGTTCTTC.

This clone occurred once. This CDR3 is CASSPEGGVVTDTQYF. CDR3 sequence (DNA): TGTGCCAGCAGCCCTGAAGGGGGAGTCGTGACAGATACGCAGTATTTT. The chain links TRBV9 to TRBJ2-3, with D possibly matching TRBD1 (6 bases). The V end lost 4 bases, the J end lost 3 bases, and 18 bases lay between the germline ends. The CDR3 has 16 amino acids. Germline V gives CDR1 SGDLS, CDR2 YYNGEE.

In nucleotides, the CDR3 is TGTGCCAGTTCCCTCATAGGCGCGGAAGAGACCCAGTACTTC. Its translation: CASSLIGAEETQYF. V and J are TRBV19 and TRBJ2-5, with no clear D. The length of the CDR3 is 14 residues. CDR1 and CDR2 (germline): LNHDA, SQIVND (reference sequence). Trimming removed 8 bases at V and 3 bases at J, with 16 bases between.

This chain uses TRBV19 with TRBJ2-1; D remains unclear. V lost 4 bases to trimming and J lost 12 bases, with 16 bases between them. The germline gives CDR1 LNHDA, CDR2 SQIVND (reference sequence). This CDR3 has 13 residues. The CDR3 here is CASSTASVYWQFF. CDR3 bases: TGTGCCAGTAGTACGGCTAGTGTCTACTGGCAGTTCTTC.